One and the same sample provided the 16 T cell receptor beta chains below, sequenced in a study of blood T cell repertoires in COVID-19. Sequenced by immunoSEQ multiplex PCR; TCRdb stores in-frame clones only, minus some. The table lists under 200,000 clones, roughly 90% of them singletons. Material: peripheral blood. These receptors were taken from a woman in her fifties or sixties with COVID-19, enrolled during active disease.

The rearrangement joins TRBV4-1 to TRBJ1-2; the match to TRBD1 covers 7 bases. CDR1 and CDR2 (germline): MGHRA, YSYEKL. The CDR3 contains 15 residues. V lost 0 bases and J lost 5; bases outside the gene matches: 6. CDR3 sequence reads: CASSQDEGAWYGYTF. The DNA for the CDR3 is TGCGCCAGCAGCCAAGATGAGGGGGCGTGGTATGGCTACACCTTC.

This clone appeared a few times. The chain combines TRBV13 with TRBJ1-6; TRBD1 matches at 7 bases. J was trimmed by 6 bases and V by 5 bases; bases with no gene match: 7. This CDR3 region has 15 residues. The germline V gene has CDR1 PRHDT and CDR2 FYEKMQ (reference sequence). The CDR3 DNA reads TGTGCCAGCAGCAATACCAGGGGGACTAATTCACCCCTCCACTTT. It specifies CASSNTRGTNSPLHF.

The chain carries TRBV19 and TRBJ1-5; a weak D match, TRBD1 (5 bases). The CDR3 runs 17 residues. Trimming shortened V by 3 bases and J by 3 bases, and 18 bases separated the two germline ends. The germline V gene encodes CDR1 LNHDA and CDR2 SQIVND (reference sequence). CDR3 sequence reads: CASSMAKMGLINQPQHF. The DNA for the CDR3 is TGTGCCAGTAGTATGGCGAAGATGGGGCTAATCAATCAGCCCCAGCATTTT.

The CDR3 DNA reads TGTGCCAGCAGCCAGGGCAGGGGGCTCTCTGGAAACACCATATATTTT. Amino acids: CASSQGRGLSGNTIYF. The chain is built from TRBV7-3 and TRBJ1-3; 8 bases match TRBD1. In germline, CDR1 is SGHTA, CDR2 FQGTGA. Unmatched junction bases numbered 6, after V lost 5 bases and J lost 0 bases. The CDR3 is 16 residues long.

This clone occurred once. The genes are TRBV7-9 and TRBJ2-6, with 10 bases fitting TRBD1. After removal of 8 bases from V and 1 base from J, the junction contained 11 bases not matched to a gene. This CDR3 has 18 amino acids. CDR1 and CDR2 (germline): SEHNR, FQNEAQ (reference sequence). Here the CDR3 reads CASGTGDRGGSGANVLTF. In DNA, the CDR3 is TGTGCCAGCGGTACCGGGGACAGGGGAGGTTCTGGGGCCAACGTCCTGACTTTC. The full variable domain, completed using reference TRBV7-9 and TRBJ2-6, is DTGVSQNPRHKITKRGQNVTFRCDPISEHNRLYWYRQTLGQGPEFLTYFQNEAQLEKSRLLSDRFSAERPKGSFSTLEIQRTEQGDSAMYLCASGTGDRGGSGANVLTFGAGSRLTVL.

The V call is TRBV11-3, the J call TRBJ2-5; 13 bases line up with TRBD2. The CDR3 sequence is 17 residues long. With 4 bases clipped from V and 5 bases from J, the junction kept 10 bases outside the gene matches. Germline assignment: CDR1 SGHNT and CDR2 YENEEA. CDR3 protein: CASSSRTSGSLWETQYF. Here the CDR3 DNA reads TGTGCCAGCAGCTCGAGGACTAGCGGGAGTTTGTGGGAGACCCAGTACTTC. The entire variable domain, with the rest obtained from reference TRBV11-3 and TRBJ2-5, is as follows: EAGVVQSPRYKIIEKKQPVAFWCNPISGHNTLYWYLQNLGQGPELLIRYENEEAVDDSQLPKDRFSAERLKGVDSTLKIQPAELGDSAVYLCASSSRTSGSLWETQYFGPGTRLLVL.

The chain uses TRBV9 and TRBJ2-7; D gene unclear. Germline assignment: CDR1 SGDLS and CDR2 YYNGEE. Deletions cut 0 bases from V and 6 bases from J, with 10 bases between. This CDR3 comprises 13 residues. The CDR3 DNA sequence: TGTGCCAGCAGCGTAGGCCCATTCGGCGAGCAGTACTTC. This translates into CASSVGPFGEQYF.

This clone was seen only a few times. V and J are TRBV9 and TRBJ1-2, with no clear D. Germline CDR1 reads SGDLS; CDR2 reads YYNGEE. V lost 0 bases to trimming and J lost 7 bases, with 7 bases between them. The CDR3 length is 12 residues. In DNA, the CDR3 is TGTGCCAGCAGCGTAGAACCGGGTGGCTACACCTTC. Translating gives CASSVEPGGYTF.

The rearrangement joins TRBV4-3 to TRBJ1-5; no firm D call. Germline-derived CDR1 and CDR2 are LGHNA and YSLEER. Trimming left V 0 bases short and J 7 bases short, with 13 bases between. The CDR3 totals 15 residues. The chain's CDR3 is CASSQESAGRQPQHF. In DNA form, the CDR3 reads TGCGCCAGCAGCCAAGAATCAGCAGGCCGCCAGCCCCAGCATTTT.

The J gene is TRBJ2-3, the V gene TRBV11-2, with D perhaps matching TRBD2 (5 bases). Germline V gives CDR1 SGHAT, CDR2 FQNNGV. V shed 4 bases and J shed 4 bases, with 15 bases lying between them. This CDR3 comprises 15 residues. CDR3 sequence: CASSSLSGFSDTQYF. DNA of the CDR3: TGTGCCAGCAGCTCCCTATCGGGATTCTCAGATACGCAGTATTTT. Supplemented by reference TRBV11-2 and TRBJ2-3, the full variable domain reads EAGVAQSPRYKIIEKRQSVAFWCNPISGHATLYWYQQILGQGPKLLIQFQNNGVVDDSQLPKDRFSAERLKGVDSTLKIQPAKLEDSAVYLCASSSLSGFSDTQYFGPGTRLTVL.

The chain joins TRBV2 to TRBJ2-5; 7 bases agree with TRBD1. CDR3 length equals 15 residues. The junction had 3 bases not matched to a gene; V was cut back by 2 bases and J by 0 bases. Germline CDR1 reads SNHLY; CDR2 reads FYNNEI. CDR3 region: CASSEYRGNQETQYF. The CDR3 DNA is TGTGCCAGCAGTGAATACAGGGGTAACCAAGAGACCCAGTACTTC.

This chain joins TRBV7-2 and TRBJ2-7; 7 nucleotides match TRBD2. V was clipped by 5 bases and J by 4 bases; unmatched bases: 8. Germline V lookup: CDR1 SGHTA, CDR2 FQGNSA. This CDR3 has 14 amino acids. CDR3 residues: CASSDGGRAYEQYF. DNA for the CDR3: TGTGCCAGCAGCGACGGAGGGAGGGCTTACGAGCAGTACTTC.

The chain carries TRBV18 and TRBJ2-7; no clear D gene. Germline loops: CDR1 KGHSH, CDR2 LQKENI. V gave up 3 bases and J gave up 3 bases, with 3 bases separating them. This CDR3 has 11 amino acids. The CDR3 nucleotides read TGTGCCAGCTCACCCAACTACGAGCAGTACTTC. It yields the protein CASSPNYEQYF.

This rearrangement joins TRBV30 to TRBJ2-2; D uncertain. The CDR3 runs 11 residues. Germline V gene data show CDR1 as GTSNPN and CDR2 as SVGIG (reference sequence). Between the trimmed V and J ends, which lost 1 base and 8 bases, there was a span of 5 bases. CDR3 loop: CAWSALGELFF. The CDR3 nucleotides are TGTGCCTGGAGTGCCCTTGGGGAGCTGTTTTTT.

The chain joins TRBV30 to TRBJ1-4; 8 positions match TRBD1. Germline values: CDR1 GTSNPN, CDR2 SVGIG (reference sequence). The CDR3 is 14 residues long. The ends lost 5 bases at V and 5 bases at J; junction bases unmatched: 7. Written as DNA, the CDR3 is TGTGCCTGGGGTACAGGGGGGTTAAATGAAAAACTGTTTTTT. Residues: CAWGTGGLNEKLFF.

This clone was recorded a few times. The rearrangement joins TRBV7-9 to TRBJ2-7, with 7 positions matching TRBD2. V lost 5 bases, J lost 6 bases, and 10 bases stayed unmatched. The CDR3 has 14 residues. CDR1 SEHNR and CDR2 FQNEAQ come from the germline V gene (reference sequence). The CDR3 sequence: CASSPPGTKLEQYF. CDR3 DNA sequence: TGTGCCAGCAGCCCCCCCGGGACTAAGCTCGAGCAGTACTTC.